This TCR beta chain was found in a study of blood T cell repertoires in COVID-19. Patients in Seattle were enrolled during active infection, then followed longitudinally. Clones were sequenced by immunoSEQ multiplex PCR, and TCRdb holds only the in-frame ones, with some missing. The data show fewer than 350,000 clones, with roughly 90% seen just once and more than 10% held by the top ten. The germline V gene has CDR1 SNHLY and CDR2 FYNNEI. V was clipped by 7 bases and J by 3 bases; unmatched bases: 5. This CDR3 has 15 amino acids. Sequencing used peripheral blood. The TCR was taken from a woman aged 25 to 45 with COVID-19, enrolled during active disease. The chain combines TRBV2 with TRBJ2-3, with TRBD2 identical over 12 bases. In nucleotides, the CDR3 is TGTGCCAGCAATCCTACTAGCGGGGGGACAGATACGCAGTATTTT. Translated, it gives CASNPTSGGTDTQYF.